The 20 T cell receptor beta chains below all came from one sample that was sequenced in a study of T cell responses to AZD1222 COVID-19 vaccine. The protocol was immunoSEQ multiplex PCR, while the TCRdb copy is restricted to in-frame clones and leaves out a portion. The table records about 140,000 clones, about 92% of them present only once. Sequenced here: peripheral blood, sampled on day 0 of AZD1222 vaccination. Receptors originate from an adult in good health.

The rearrangement links TRBV19 to TRBJ1-2; 9 bases match TRBD1. CDR3 length equals 14 residues. V gave up 9 bases and J gave up 2 bases; unmatched junction bases: 7. Germline CDR1 reads LNHDA; CDR2 reads SQIVND (reference sequence). DNA for the CDR3: TGTGCCAGCGTACAGGGGGCTTTAAACTATGGCTACACCTTC. Residues: CASVQGALNYGYTF. The full variable domain, its missing parts supplied by reference TRBV19 and TRBJ1-2, is DGGITQSPKYLFRKEGQNVTLSCEQNLNHDAMYWYRQDPGQGLRLIYYSQIVNDFQKGDIAEGYSVSREKKESFPLTVTSAQKNPTAFYLCASVQGALNYGYTFGSGTRLTVV.

This chain connects TRBV9 to TRBJ1-2, with unresolved D. The V gene's germline CDR1 is SGDLS and CDR2 YYNGEE. Trimming shortened V by 3 bases and J by 3 bases, and 21 bases separated the two germline ends. The CDR3 extends over 17 amino acids. This CDR3 reads CASSGASRGGFDYGYTF. The CDR3 DNA follows: TGTGCCAGCAGCGGCGCCTCTCGGGGAGGGTTCGACTATGGCTACACCTTC.

This rearrangement joins TRBV3-1 (or the pseudogene TRBV3-2) to TRBJ2-7; no clear D gene. In germline, CDR1 is LGHDT, CDR2 YNNKEL (reference sequence). The V and J ends lost 0 bases and 5 bases respectively, with 11 bases between them. The length of the CDR3 is 14 residues. CDR3 sequence reads: CASSQDNGSHEQYF. In DNA, the CDR3 is TGTGCCAGCAGCCAAGATAACGGATCTCACGAGCAGTACTTC.

The rearrangement joins TRBV3-1 (or the pseudogene TRBV3-2) to TRBJ2-7; 7 bases are shared with TRBD1. This CDR3 spans 17 amino acids. The germline V gene has CDR1 LGHDT and CDR2 YNNKEL (reference sequence). The J segment lost 1 base and the V segment lost 1 base, leaving 10 bases of the junction unmatched. CDR3 bases: TGTGCCAGCAGCCAAGCAGGTTTTGGGACAGCTTCCTACGAGCAGTACTTC. This encodes CASSQAGFGTASYEQYF.

The chain is built from TRBV29-1 and TRBJ2-1; 9 bases line up with TRBD1. Germline lookup yields CDR1 SQVTM and CDR2 ANQGSEA. CDR3 size: 12 residues. V lost 7 bases to trimming and J lost 9 bases; unmatched junction nucleotides: 7. For the CDR3, the DNA is TGCAGCGCCGACAGGGGGTCGGGTGAGCAGTTCTTC. The encoded protein is CSADRGSGEQFF.

The chain uses TRBV7-8 and TRBJ1-1; D remains ambiguous. CDR1 is SGHVS, CDR2 FQNEAQ, per germline. CDR3 length: 13 residues. Trimming took 5 bases from V and 3 from J, leaving 10 bases between them. The CDR3 is CASSPGEYTEAFF. The CDR3 DNA sequence: TGTGCCAGCAGCCCCGGGGAGTACACTGAAGCTTTCTTT.

A note on this clone: The sample holds other DNA sequences that translate to the same CDR3. The CDR3 loop reads CSVEGAGYTYNEQFF. CDR3 DNA: TGCAGCGTTGAAGGAGCCGGGTACACCTACAATGAGCAGTTCTTC. This sequence joins TRBV29-1 and TRBJ2-1; D remains unclear. This CDR3 contains 15 residues. CDR1 is SQVTM, CDR2 ANQGSEA, per germline. V lost 1 base and J 2 bases, leaving 12 bases between the germline ends.

This chain connects TRBV2 to TRBJ2-3, with TRBD2 identical over 9 bases. This CDR3 has 15 amino acids. The J segment lost 2 bases and the V segment lost 4 bases, leaving 4 bases of the junction unmatched. Germline CDR1 is SNHLY and CDR2 is FYNNEI. CDR3 DNA: TGTGCCAGCAGTGTAGGGACTAGCCCCACAGATACGCAGTATTTT. Protein sequence: CASSVGTSPTDTQYF.

The CDR3 DNA reads TGTGCCAGCAGTGGACAGGCTAACACTGAAGCTTTCTTT. Its translation: CASSGQANTEAFF. V and J are TRBV28 and TRBJ1-1; 7 bases are shared with TRBD1. The ends lost 5 bases at V and 2 bases at J; junction bases unmatched: 2. Looked up from germline, CDR1 is MDHEN and CDR2 is SYDVKM. This CDR3 has 13 amino acids. Based on the CDR3 plus reference TRBV28 and TRBJ1-1, the full variable domain is DVKVTQSSRYLVKRTGEKVFLECVQDMDHENMFWYRQDPGLGLRLIYFSYDVKMKEKGDIPEGYSVSREKKERFSLILESASTNQTSMYLCASSGQANTEAFFGQGTRLTVV.

The chain employs TRBV5-1 and TRBJ2-7; 7 positions match TRBD2. Germline-derived CDR1 and CDR2 are SGHRS and YFSETQ. This CDR3 has 16 residues. After removal of 0 bases from V and 0 bases from J, the junction contained 6 bases not matched to a gene. This CDR3 reads CASSLVVSGPSYEQYF. The CDR3 bases are TGCGCCAGCAGCTTGGTGGTTAGCGGGCCCTCCTACGAGCAGTACTTC.

The gene calls are TRBV29-1 and TRBJ2-5; D is uncertain. CDR1 and CDR2 from the germline V gene are SQVTM and ANQGSEA. V lost 7 bases and J 4 bases, leaving 13 bases between the germline ends. The CDR3 runs 12 residues. CDR3 in DNA: TGCAGCGCCAAAGAAGTAGGAGAGACCCAGTACTTC. Protein sequence: CSAKEVGETQYF.

The chain recombines TRBV11-2 with TRBJ1-1; the D is unclear. The CDR3 totals 16 residues. Germline CDR1 is SGHAT and CDR2 is FQNNGV. The V and J ends lost 3 bases and 0 bases respectively, with 14 bases between them. The CDR3 nucleotides read TGTGCCAGCAGCTTGGCAGCGGTTCTCATGAACACTGAAGCTTTCTTT. Translation: CASSLAAVLMNTEAFF.

This rearrangement joins TRBV5-6 to TRBJ2-4; TRBD2 is a possible D gene (6 bases). Trimming took 4 bases from V and 8 from J, leaving 16 bases between them. CDR3 length: 14 amino acids. Germline loops: CDR1 SGHDT, CDR2 YYEEEE. CDR3 sequence reads: CASSLGDSPDIQYF. The CDR3 DNA reads TGTGCCAGCAGCCTCGGGGACTCGCCAGACATTCAGTACTTC.

This clone is a singleton in its sample. The chain couples TRBV6-5 to TRBJ1-5; tentatively, D is TRBD1 (6 bases). Germline CDR1 MNHEY, CDR2 SVGAGI. The CDR3 runs to 13 residues. Trimming left V 7 bases short and J 6 bases short, with 13 bases between. CDR3 nucleotide sequence: TGTGCCAGCATGCGGGGGCTGGGTCAGCCCCAGCATTTT. Translated, it gives CASMRGLGQPQHF.

The V and J genes are TRBV28 and TRBJ1-2; D is undetermined. V shed 8 bases and J shed 3 bases, with 10 bases lying between them. The CDR3 consists of 12 residues. CDR1 MDHEN and CDR2 SYDVKM come from the germline V gene. CDR3 coding DNA: TGTGCCAGCGAGGAGGGTGACTATGGCTACACCTTC. Protein sequence: CASEEGDYGYTF.

This chain links TRBV15 with TRBJ2-1; D may correspond to TRBD1 or TRBD2 (5 bases each). Germline-derived CDR1 and CDR2 are LNHNV and YYDKDF (reference sequence). Trimming stripped 0 bases from V and 5 bases from J, with 14 bases between. The length of the CDR3 is 16 residues. The CDR3 nucleotides are TGTGCCACCAGCAGAGACGGGACCTATACGAACAATGAGCAGTTCTTC. Its translation is CATSRDGTYTNNEQFF.

The chain has TRBV7-2 and TRBJ2-7; 13 nucleotides match TRBD2. The length of the CDR3 is 15 residues. The ends lost 5 bases at V and 3 bases at J; junction bases unmatched: 4. Germline V gene sequence: CDR1 SGHTA, CDR2 FQGNSA. The CDR3 reads CASSPRTSGSYEQYF. For the CDR3, the DNA is TGTGCCAGCAGCCCACGGACTAGCGGGAGCTACGAGCAGTACTTC. Supplemented by reference TRBV7-2 and TRBJ2-7, the full variable domain reads GAGVSQSPSNKVTEKGKDVELRCDPISGHTALYWYRQSLGQGLEFLIYFQGNSAPDKSGLPSDRFSAERTGGSVSTLTIQRTQQEDSAVYLCASSPRTSGSYEQYFGPGTRLTVT.

The chain uses TRBV6-2 or TRBV6-3 and TRBJ1-2; D unresolved. The germline V and J ends were trimmed by 2 bases and 4 bases, with 5 bases remaining between them. This CDR3 contains 12 residues. CDR1 and CDR2 from the germline V gene are MNHEY and SVGEGT. CDR3 amino acids: CASSYGTYGYTF. The CDR3 bases are TGTGCCAGCAGTTACGGCACCTATGGCTACACCTTC.

This sequence joins TRBV7-9 and TRBJ2-7, with 9 bases identical to TRBD1. This CDR3 is 14 amino acids long. Trimming cost V 5 bases and J 12 bases; bases outside gene matches: 14. Germline assignment: CDR1 SEHNR and CDR2 FQNEAQ (reference sequence). The CDR3 DNA reads as TGTGCCAGCAGCGGGGACAGGGTGGATACGATTCGGTACTTC. The encoded protein is CASSGDRVDTIRYF.

The chain uses TRBV29-1 and TRBJ2-1; weak D call: TRBD2 (6 bases). The CDR3 sequence is 14 residues long. Per germline, CDR1 SQVTM and CDR2 ANQGSEA. The V end was cut by 6 bases, the J end by 8 bases, with 20 bases between. CDR3 loop: CSVMRSGASHEQFF. The CDR3 nucleotides read TGCAGCGTGATGCGGTCGGGAGCTAGCCATGAGCAGTTCTTC.